This T cell receptor (beta chain) was documented in a study of blood T cell repertoires in COVID-19. In its sample, this clone was seen a few times. In the authors' methods: Using reference gene primer amplification, nucleated cell counts were estimated. Profiled with immunoSEQ multiplex PCR; TCRdb holds only in-frame clones, not every one. The DNA was the basis for D and trimming; V, J and clone size are from that table. Of about 220,000 clones listed, around 83% are singletons. Trimming removed 2 bases at V and 3 bases at J, with 13 bases between. CDR3 length: 15 residues. CDR1 is SNHLY, CDR2 FYNNEI, per germline.

The sample comprised peripheral blood. The receptor was isolated from a man aged 50-59 years with active or convalescent COVID-19. V and J are TRBV2 and TRBJ1-2, with D unclear. In DNA, the CDR3 is TGTGCCAGCAGTGAAAAGAGGAGGCAGGACTATGGCTACACCTTC. Amino acids: CASSEKRRQDYGYTF.